This TCR beta chain was obtained from a study of Ad26.COV2.S vaccination and SARS-CoV-2 variants. Whole-study findings and limits: CD8+ and CD4+ T cells specific for spike reportedly responded with substantial breadth after vaccination.

Clones were read by immunoSEQ multiplex PCR, and TCRdb kept only the in-frame ones, dropping some. The repertoire has some 350,000 clones, under 95% of them found once; the top ten carry around 4%. Concerning this clone itself: The antigen is undetermined.

The germline gives CDR1 PRHDT, CDR2 FYEKMQ (reference sequence). The CDR3 sequence is 16 residues long. J gave up 7 bases and V 3 bases, and 12 bases lay outside the gene matches. The chain carries TRBV13 and TRBJ2-5; 9 positions agree with TRBD2. The sequences come from peripheral blood, collected after recovery from COVID-19. The clonotype originates from a human donor who had recovered from COVID-19. The CDR3 DNA reads as TGTGCCAGCAGCTTCAGATTAGCGGGGGACGGTGGGACCCAGTACTTC. Translating it yields CASSFRLAGDGGTQYF.